This T cell receptor (beta chain) was obtained from a study of cytomegalovirus exposure and HLA in healthy donors. Germline CDR1 MGHRA, CDR2 YSYEKL. The CDR3 length is 17 residues. V was shortened by 0 bases and J by 2 bases, with 17 bases between the two germline ends. On this clone itself: What it binds is not known.

PCR amplification relied on 60 Vbeta primers (plus 13 Jbeta primers). Some clones are missing from TCRdb's copy, which holds only in-frame ones; the method was immunoSEQ multiplex PCR. The sample lists roughly 190,000 clones; just under 75% were seen once. Findings and limits, study-wide: V- and J-gene trimming in TCR beta was tied to a missense DCLRE1C variant by an analysis performed later. Donors belonging to an Asian-associated ancestry cluster reportedly showed fewer N-insertions in productive TCRs than the roughly 700-donor mean, according to what a later analysis found. The study put 160 or so TCR beta chains on its list as cytomegalovirus-associated. With further analysis later on, most CMV-associated TCR beta chains appeared HLA-restricted.

This chain connects TRBV4-1 to TRBJ2-7; maybe TRBD1 (5 bases). The sequencing input was PBMCs. This sequence originates from a woman in her twenties or thirties in good health and CMV-seropositive. The chain's CDR3 is CASSQEVEAGSAYEQYF. The CDR3 DNA sequence: TGCGCCAGCAGCCAAGAAGTGGAAGCAGGGTCAGCCTACGAGCAGTACTTC.